This TCR beta chain was identified during a study of cytomegalovirus exposure and HLA in healthy donors. This clone was recorded a few times. It was with 60 Vbeta and 13 Jbeta primers that the PCR ran. This table comes from immunoSEQ multiplex PCR, and its TCRdb copy is limited to in-frame clones, with some not included. The table shows about 200,000 clones, with around 75% occurring only once. Deletions cut 7 bases from V and 1 base from J, with 15 bases between. This CDR3 region has 15 residues. Germline CDR1 reads SGHTA; CDR2 reads FQGNSA. The sample was PBMCs. V and J are TRBV7-2 and TRBJ2-3; possibly TRBD2 for D (5 bases). This clonotype was sampled from a woman under 40 in good health and CMV-seronegative. CDR3 sequence reads: CASTPWTGGTDTQYF. CDR3 nucleotide sequence: TGTGCCAGCACCCCTTGGACCGGGGGCACAGATACGCAGTATTTT.